The sequence of this TCR beta chain was determined in a study of T cell responses to AZD1222 COVID-19 vaccine. The method was immunoSEQ multiplex PCR; TCRdb's version includes in-frame clones alone and lacks a portion of them. The sample has more than 95,000 clones; 88% are singletons. The V and J ends lost 4 bases and 1 base respectively, with 13 bases between them. This CDR3 comprises 15 residues. The germline V gene encodes CDR1 MDHEN and CDR2 SYDVKM. Sample: peripheral blood, taken on day 0 of AZD1222 vaccination. The J gene is TRBJ1-1, the V gene TRBV28; D gene uncertain. The sequence was obtained from an adult in good health. This CDR3 reads CASSSGSTSNTEAFF. CDR3 DNA sequence: TGTGCCAGCAGTTCGGGCAGCACCTCGAACACTGAAGCTTTCTTT.